These 8 T cell receptor beta chains came from one sample sequenced in a study of OX40 agonist ivuxolimab in advanced cancers. Libraries were prepared by immunoSEQ multiplex PCR; TCRdb keeps only in-frame clonotypes and omits some of them. This sample has around 80,000 clones; 88% occur once, and the top ten carry less than 0.85%. The material sequenced was CD4+ or CD8+ T cells sorted from blood, taken in a trial of the OX40 agonist ivuxolimab. All receptors come from an adult with an advanced solid tumor such as melanoma, head and neck, liver or kidney cancer.

The gene calls are TRBV19 and TRBJ2-2, with 8 positions matching TRBD2. The CDR3 is 15 residues long. Unmatched junction bases numbered 5, after V lost 1 base and J lost 7 bases. Germline CDR1 and CDR2: LNHDA and SQIVND (reference sequence). CDR3: CASSIVGTSVGELFF. CDR3 bases: TGTGCCAGTAGTATAGTTGGGACTAGTGTCGGGGAGCTGTTTTTT.

The chain has TRBV28 and TRBJ1-2, with D perhaps matching TRBD1 (5 bases). V was shortened by 8 bases and J by 7 bases, with 20 bases between the two germline ends. The CDR3 has 14 amino acids. CDR1 is MDHEN, CDR2 SYDVKM, per germline. The CDR3 nucleotides are TGTGCCAGCCTACGAAGGGACGCGCCAGGTGGCTACACCTTC. This translates into CASLRRDAPGGYTF.

This chain connects TRBV5-4 to TRBJ2-2; D is ambiguous. Germline CDR1 SGHNT, CDR2 YYREEE (reference sequence). This CDR3 has 14 residues. Trimming cost V 2 bases and J 3 bases, with 8 bases left between them. CDR3 amino acids: CASSFMADTGELFF. The CDR3 DNA reads as TGTGCCAGCAGCTTCATGGCGGACACCGGGGAGCTGTTTTTT.

This clone was seen more than once but under ten times. Here the CDR3 DNA reads TGTGCCAGCTCACCTTCGGCAGGACTAAGCAATCAGCCCCAGCATTTT. Protein product: CASSPSAGLSNQPQHF. The rearrangement uses TRBV18 and TRBJ1-5; no reliable D call. This CDR3 is built from 16 residues. V gave up 3 bases and J gave up 1 base, with 13 bases separating them. The germline gives CDR1 KGHSH, CDR2 LQKENI.

This CDR3 reads CASTGTGGRNEQFF. The CDR3 coding sequence is TGCGCCAGCACTGGGACAGGTGGCCGGAATGAGCAGTTCTTC. The V call is TRBV5-1, the J call TRBJ2-1; 8 bases match TRBD1. The CDR3 totals 14 residues. CDR1 and CDR2 (germline): SGHRS, YFSETQ. V lost 6 bases, J lost 7 bases, and 9 bases stayed unmatched. The full variable domain, completed using reference TRBV5-1 and TRBJ2-1, is KAGVTQTPRYLIKTRGQQVTLSCSPISGHRSVSWYQQTPGQGLQFLFEYFSETQRNKGNFPGRFSGRQFSNSRSEMNVSTLELGDSALYLCASTGTGGRNEQFFGPGTRLTVL.

The genes are TRBV19 and TRBJ1-4, with D perhaps matching TRBD1 (6 bases). This CDR3 comprises 15 residues. Germline loops: CDR1 LNHDA, CDR2 SQIVND (reference sequence). Trimming removed 5 bases from V and 1 base from J, with 11 bases in between. For the CDR3, the DNA is TGTGCCAGTAGTTGGGGGCGCGAAACTAATGAAAAACTGTTTTTT. Translation gives CASSWGRETNEKLFF.

The CDR3 coding sequence is TGTGCCAGTAGTCTTCGCCCGGGAGCAGGGACAGATACGCAGTATTTT. This gives the protein CASSLRPGAGTDTQYF. V usage is TRBV19 and J usage is TRBJ2-3; maybe TRBD2 (6 bases). Trimming removed 5 bases from V and 3 bases from J, with 18 bases in between. Germline lookup yields CDR1 LNHDA and CDR2 SQIVND (reference sequence). The CDR3 length is 16 residues.

The chain joins TRBV15 to TRBJ1-5; no firm D call. Germline V gives CDR1 LNHNV, CDR2 YYDKDF (reference sequence). The CDR3 totals 13 residues. Trimming left V 4 bases short and J 7 bases short, with 11 bases between. The CDR3 here is CATSNALVQPQHF. CDR3 in DNA: TGTGCCACCAGCAACGCCCTCGTGCAGCCCCAGCATTTT. The full variable domain, its missing parts supplied by reference TRBV15 and TRBJ1-5, is DAMVIQNPRYQVTQFGKPVTLSCSQTLNHNVMYWYQQKSSQAPKLLFHYYDKDFNNEADTPDNFQSRRPNTSFCFLDIRSPGLGDTAMYLCATSNALVQPQHFGDGTRLSIL.